This record concerns one TCR beta chain sequence. As yet, its antigen is unknown. This record belongs to a study of CD8+ T cells in alopecia areata. Extracted RNA was reverse transcribed, and the resulting cDNA served as sequencing template. The method was immunoSEQ multiplex PCR; TCRdb's version includes in-frame clones alone and lacks a portion of them. The table lists 110,000 or so clones, about 50% of them singletons, with 20% to 30% in the top ten. General observations from the study: Lesional scalp exceeded normal scalp in clonality, especially in alopecia totalis/universalis.

The CDR3 runs 12 residues. V shed 6 bases and J shed 4 bases, with 10 bases lying between them. The germline gives CDR1 SGDLS, CDR2 YYNGEE. Lesional scalp punch biopsies and peripheral blood came from alopecia areata patients. This TCR came from a human donor with alopecia areata. V is TRBV9 and J is TRBJ1-2; D possibly corresponds to TRBD1 (5 bases). Sequences were obtained from NKG2D-low CD8+ T cells sorted from blood. The chain's CDR3 is CASKKGSYGYTF. The CDR3 nucleotides read TGTGCCAGCAAGAAGGGGTCCTATGGCTACACCTTC.